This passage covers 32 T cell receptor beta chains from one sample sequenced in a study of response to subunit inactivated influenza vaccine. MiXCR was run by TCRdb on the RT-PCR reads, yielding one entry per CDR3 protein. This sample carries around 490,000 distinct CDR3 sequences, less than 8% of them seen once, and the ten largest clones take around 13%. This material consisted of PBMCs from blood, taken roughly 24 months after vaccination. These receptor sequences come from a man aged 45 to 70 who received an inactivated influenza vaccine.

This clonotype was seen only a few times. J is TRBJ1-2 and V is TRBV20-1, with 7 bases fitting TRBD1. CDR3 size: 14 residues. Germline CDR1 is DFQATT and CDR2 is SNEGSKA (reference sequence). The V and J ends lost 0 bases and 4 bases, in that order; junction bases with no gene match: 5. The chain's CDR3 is CSAREGDRPYGYTF. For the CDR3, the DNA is TGCAGTGCTAGAGAGGGGGACAGACCCTATGGCTACACCTTC.

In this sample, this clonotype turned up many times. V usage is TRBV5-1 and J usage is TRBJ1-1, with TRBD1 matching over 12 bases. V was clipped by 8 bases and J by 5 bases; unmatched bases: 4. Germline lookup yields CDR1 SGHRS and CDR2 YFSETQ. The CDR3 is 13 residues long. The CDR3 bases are TGCGCCAGTGGGACAGGGGGCATAACTGAAGCTTTCTTT. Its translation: CASGTGGITEAFF.

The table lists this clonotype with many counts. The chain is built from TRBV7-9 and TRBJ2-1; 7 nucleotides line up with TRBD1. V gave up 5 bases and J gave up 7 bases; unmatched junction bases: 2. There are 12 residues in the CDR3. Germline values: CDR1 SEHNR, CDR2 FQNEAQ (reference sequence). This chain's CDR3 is CASSQQGNEQFF. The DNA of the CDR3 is TGTGCCAGCAGCCAACAGGGGAATGAGCAGTTCTTC.

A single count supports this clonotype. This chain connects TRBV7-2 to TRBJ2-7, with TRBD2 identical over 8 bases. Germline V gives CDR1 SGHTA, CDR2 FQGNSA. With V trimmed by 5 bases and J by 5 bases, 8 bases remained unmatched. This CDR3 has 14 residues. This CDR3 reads CASSPVAGRNEQYF. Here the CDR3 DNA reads TGTGCCAGCAGCCCGGTAGCGGGAAGGAACGAGCAGTACTTC.

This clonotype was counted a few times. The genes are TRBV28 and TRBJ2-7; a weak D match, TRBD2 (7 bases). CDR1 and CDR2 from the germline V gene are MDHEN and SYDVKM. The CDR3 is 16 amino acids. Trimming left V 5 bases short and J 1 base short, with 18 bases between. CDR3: CASSEHSGTSSYEQYF. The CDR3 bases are TGTGCCAGCAGTGAACACAGCGGGACATCGTCCTACGAGCAGTACTTC. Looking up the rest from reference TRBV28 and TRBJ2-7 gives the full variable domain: DVKVTQSSRYLVKRTGEKVFLECVQDMDHENMFWYRQDPGLGLRLIYFSYDVKMKEKGDIPEGYSVSREKKERFSLILESASTNQTSMYLCASSEHSGTSSYEQYFGPGTRLTVT.

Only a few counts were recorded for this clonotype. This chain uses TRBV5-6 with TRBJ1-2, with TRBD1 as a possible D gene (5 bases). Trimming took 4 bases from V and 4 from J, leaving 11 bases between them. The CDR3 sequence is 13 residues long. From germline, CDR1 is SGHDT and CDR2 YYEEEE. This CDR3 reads CASSDQDSYGYTF. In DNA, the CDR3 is TGTGCCAGCAGCGATCAAGACAGCTATGGCTACACCTTC.

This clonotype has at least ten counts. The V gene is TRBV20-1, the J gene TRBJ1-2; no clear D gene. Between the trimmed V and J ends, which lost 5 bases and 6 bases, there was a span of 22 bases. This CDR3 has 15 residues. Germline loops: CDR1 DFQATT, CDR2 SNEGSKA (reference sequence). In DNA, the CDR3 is TGCAGTGCTTCCCAGTCGGCCGGGTTGAAGGATGGCTACACCTTC. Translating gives CSASQSAGLKDGYTF.

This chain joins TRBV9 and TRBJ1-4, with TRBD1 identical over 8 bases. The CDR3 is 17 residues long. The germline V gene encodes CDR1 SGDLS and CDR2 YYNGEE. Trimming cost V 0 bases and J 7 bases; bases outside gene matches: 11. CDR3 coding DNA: TGTGCCAGCAGCGTAGACGCACGGTCAGGGGGCGTTGAAAAACTGTTTTTT. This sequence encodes CASSVDARSGGVEKLFF.

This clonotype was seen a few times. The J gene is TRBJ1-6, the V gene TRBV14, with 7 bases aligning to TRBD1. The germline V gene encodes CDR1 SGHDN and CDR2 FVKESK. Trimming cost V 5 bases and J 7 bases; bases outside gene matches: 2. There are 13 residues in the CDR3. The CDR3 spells CASSTGVNSPLHF. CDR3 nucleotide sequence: TGTGCCAGCAGCACAGGGGTCAATTCACCCCTCCACTTT.

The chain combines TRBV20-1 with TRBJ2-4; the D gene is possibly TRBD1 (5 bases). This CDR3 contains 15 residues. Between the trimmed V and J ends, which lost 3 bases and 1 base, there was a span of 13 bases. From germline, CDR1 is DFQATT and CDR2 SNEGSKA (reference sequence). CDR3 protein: CSASNGAGAKNIQYF. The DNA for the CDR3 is TGCAGTGCTAGTAATGGGGCCGGTGCCAAAAACATTCAGTACTTC.

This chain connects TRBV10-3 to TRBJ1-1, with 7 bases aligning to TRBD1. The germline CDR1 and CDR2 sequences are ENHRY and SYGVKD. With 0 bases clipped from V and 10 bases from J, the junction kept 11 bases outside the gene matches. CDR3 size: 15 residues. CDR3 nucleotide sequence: TGTGCCATCAGTGAGTCTGTTAGGGTCGGGGACAGAGCTTTCTTT. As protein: CAISESVRVGDRAFF.

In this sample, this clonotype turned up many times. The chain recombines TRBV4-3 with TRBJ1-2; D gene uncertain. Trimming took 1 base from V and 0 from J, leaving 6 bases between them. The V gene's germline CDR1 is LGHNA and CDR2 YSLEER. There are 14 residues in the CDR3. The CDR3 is CASSQGSSNYGYTF. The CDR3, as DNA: TGCGCCAGCAGCCAAGGGTCATCTAACTATGGCTACACCTTC.

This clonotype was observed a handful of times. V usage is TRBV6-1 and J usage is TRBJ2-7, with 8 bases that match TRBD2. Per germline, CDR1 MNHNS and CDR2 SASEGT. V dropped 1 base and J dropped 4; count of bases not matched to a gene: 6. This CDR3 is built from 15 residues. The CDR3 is CASSEVGGRLYEQYF. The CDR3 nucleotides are TGTGCCAGCAGTGAAGTAGGCGGGAGGCTGTACGAGCAGTACTTC.

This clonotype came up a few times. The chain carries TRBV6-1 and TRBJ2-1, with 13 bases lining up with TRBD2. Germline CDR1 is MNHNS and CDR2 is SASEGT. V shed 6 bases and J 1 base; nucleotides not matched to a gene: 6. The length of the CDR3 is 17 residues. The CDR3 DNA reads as TGTGCCAGCAGCGGACTAGCGGGAGTCGGGTCCTACAATGAGCAGTTCTTC. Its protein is CASSGLAGVGSYNEQFF.

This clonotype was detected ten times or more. The DNA for the CDR3 is TGTGCCACCGCCGACGGGAACTATGGCTACACCTTC. This gives the protein CATADGNYGYTF. This chain links TRBV24-1 with TRBJ1-2; D is unresolved. CDR1 is KGHDR, CDR2 SFDVKD, per germline. Trimming took 9 bases from V and 2 from J, leaving 9 bases between them. The CDR3 is 12 amino acids.

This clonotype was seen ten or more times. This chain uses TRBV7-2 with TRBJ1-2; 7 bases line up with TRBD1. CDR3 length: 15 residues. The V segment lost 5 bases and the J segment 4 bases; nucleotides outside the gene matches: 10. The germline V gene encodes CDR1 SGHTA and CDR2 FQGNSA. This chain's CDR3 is CASSPRAGGLYGYTF. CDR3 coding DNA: TGTGCCAGCAGCCCCCGGGCAGGGGGACTCTATGGCTACACCTTC.

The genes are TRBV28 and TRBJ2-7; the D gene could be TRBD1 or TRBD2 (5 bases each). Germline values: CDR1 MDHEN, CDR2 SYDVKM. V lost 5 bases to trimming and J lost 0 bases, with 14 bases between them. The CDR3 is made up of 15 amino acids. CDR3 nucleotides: TGTGCCAGCAGTACTCCAGCAGGGAGCTCCTACGAGCAGTACTTC. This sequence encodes CASSTPAGSSYEQYF.

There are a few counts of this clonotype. The CDR3 bases are TGCAGTGCTAGGGGGACAGGAGGTGAAAAACTGTTTTTT. Its translation is CSARGTGGEKLFF. The chain has TRBV20-1 and TRBJ1-4; 8 nucleotides line up with TRBD1. Per germline, CDR1 DFQATT and CDR2 SNEGSKA (reference sequence). The V and J ends lost 3 bases and 7 bases, in that order; junction bases with no gene match: 4. The CDR3 covers 13 residues.

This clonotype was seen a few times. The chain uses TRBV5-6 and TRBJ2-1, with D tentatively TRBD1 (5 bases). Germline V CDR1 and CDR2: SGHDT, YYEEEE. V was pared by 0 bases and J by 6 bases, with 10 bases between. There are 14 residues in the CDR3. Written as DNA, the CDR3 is TGTGCCAGCAGCTTGGTGGCAGGGATCAATGAGCAGTTCTTC. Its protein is CASSLVAGINEQFF.

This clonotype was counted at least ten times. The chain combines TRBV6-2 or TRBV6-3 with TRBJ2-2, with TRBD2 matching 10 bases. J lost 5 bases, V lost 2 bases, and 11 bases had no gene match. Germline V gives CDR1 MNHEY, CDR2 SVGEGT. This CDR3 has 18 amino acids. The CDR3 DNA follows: TGTGCCAGCAGTTACGGTCTGTCTAGCGGGAGAAATACCGGGGAGCTGTTTTTT. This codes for CASSYGLSSGRNTGELFF.

CDR3 DNA sequence: TGCAGTGCTAGAGTCCGACAGTCCTATTATGGCTACACCTTC. Translating it yields CSARVRQSYYGYTF. The chain combines TRBV20-1 with TRBJ1-2; possible D gene TRBD1, 5 bases. Germline values: CDR1 DFQATT, CDR2 SNEGSKA (reference sequence). The CDR3 sequence is 14 residues long. Deletions cut 1 base from V and 5 bases from J, with 14 bases between.

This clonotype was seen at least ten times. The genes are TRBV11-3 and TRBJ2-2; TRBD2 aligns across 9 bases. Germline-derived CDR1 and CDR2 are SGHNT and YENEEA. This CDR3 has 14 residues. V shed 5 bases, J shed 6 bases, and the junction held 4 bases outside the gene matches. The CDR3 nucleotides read TGTGCCAGCAGCGACCGGACTAGCGCCGGGGAGCTGTTTTTT. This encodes CASSDRTSAGELFF.

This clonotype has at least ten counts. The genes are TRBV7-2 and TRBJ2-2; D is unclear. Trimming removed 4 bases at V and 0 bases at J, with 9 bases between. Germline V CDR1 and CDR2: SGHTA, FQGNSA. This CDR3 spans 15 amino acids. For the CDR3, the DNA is TGTGCCAGCAGCTCCAGCCATGCGAACACCGGGGAGCTGTTTTTT. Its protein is CASSSSHANTGELFF. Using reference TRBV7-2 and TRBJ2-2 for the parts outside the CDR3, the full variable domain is GAGVSQSPSNKVTEKGKDVELRCDPISGHTALYWYRQSLGQGLEFLIYFQGNSAPDKSGLPSDRFSAERTGGSVSTLTIQRTQQEDSAVYLCASSSSHANTGELFFGEGSRLTVL.

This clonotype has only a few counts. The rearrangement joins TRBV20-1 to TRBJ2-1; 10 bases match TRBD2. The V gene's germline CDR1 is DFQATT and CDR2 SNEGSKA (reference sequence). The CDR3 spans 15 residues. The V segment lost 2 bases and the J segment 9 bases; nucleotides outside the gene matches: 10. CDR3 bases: TGCAGTGCTAGATCAGCGGGAGGGCCTGTCTCTGAGCAGTTCTTC. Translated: CSARSAGGPVSEQFF.

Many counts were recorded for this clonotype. DNA for the CDR3: TGCGCCAGCAGCCAAGATACTGGCGGGAATTCACCCCTCCACTTT. This gives the protein CASSQDTGGNSPLHF. The chain links TRBV4-3 to TRBJ1-6; D remains ambiguous. Germline values: CDR1 LGHNA, CDR2 YSLEER. The CDR3 runs 15 residues. V lost 0 bases and J lost 7, with 10 bases in between.

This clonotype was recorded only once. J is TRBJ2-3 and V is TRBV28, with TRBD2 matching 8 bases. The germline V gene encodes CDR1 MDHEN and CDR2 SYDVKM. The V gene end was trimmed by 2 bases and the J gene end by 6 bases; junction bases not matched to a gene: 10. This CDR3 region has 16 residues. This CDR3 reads CASSLLLSGGGDTQYF. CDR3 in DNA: TGTGCCAGCAGTTTACTCCTATCGGGAGGGGGGGATACGCAGTATTTT.

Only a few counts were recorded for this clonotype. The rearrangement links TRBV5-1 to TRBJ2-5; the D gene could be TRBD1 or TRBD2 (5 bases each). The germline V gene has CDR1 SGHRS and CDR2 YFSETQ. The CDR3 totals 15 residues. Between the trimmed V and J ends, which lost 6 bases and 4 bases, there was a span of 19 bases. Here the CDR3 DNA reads TGCGCCAGCAACAGGTTGGGGGAGCAGGGAGAGACCCAGTACTTC. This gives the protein CASNRLGEQGETQYF.

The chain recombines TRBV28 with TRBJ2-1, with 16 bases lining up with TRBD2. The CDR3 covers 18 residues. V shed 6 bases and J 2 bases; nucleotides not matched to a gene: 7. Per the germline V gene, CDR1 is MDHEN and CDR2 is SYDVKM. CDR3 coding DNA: TGTGCCAGCAGCCGGGGACTAGCGGGAGGGATAACCTACAATGAGCAGTTCTTC. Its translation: CASSRGLAGGITYNEQFF.

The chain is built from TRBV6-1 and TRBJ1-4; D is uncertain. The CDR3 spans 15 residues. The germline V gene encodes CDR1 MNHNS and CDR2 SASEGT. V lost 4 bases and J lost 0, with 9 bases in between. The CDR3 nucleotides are TGTGCCAGCAGTGGGCTTTGGTCAACTAATGAAAAACTGTTTTTT. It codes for CASSGLWSTNEKLFF.

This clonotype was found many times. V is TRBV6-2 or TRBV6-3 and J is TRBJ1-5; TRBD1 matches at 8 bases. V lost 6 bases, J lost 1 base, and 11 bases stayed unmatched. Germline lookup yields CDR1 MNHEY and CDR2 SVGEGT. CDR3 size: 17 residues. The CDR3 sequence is CASSPPTGEGSNQPQHF. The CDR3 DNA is TGTGCCAGCAGCCCACCGACAGGGGAGGGAAGCAATCAGCCCCAGCATTTT.

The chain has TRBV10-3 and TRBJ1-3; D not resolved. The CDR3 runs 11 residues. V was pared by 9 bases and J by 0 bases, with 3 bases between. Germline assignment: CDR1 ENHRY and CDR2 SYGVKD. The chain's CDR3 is CAINSGNTIYF. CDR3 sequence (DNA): TGTGCCATAAACTCTGGAAACACCATATATTTT.

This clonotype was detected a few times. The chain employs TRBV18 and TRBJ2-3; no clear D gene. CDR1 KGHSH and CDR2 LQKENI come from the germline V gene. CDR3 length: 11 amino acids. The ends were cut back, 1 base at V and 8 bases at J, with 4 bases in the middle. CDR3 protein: CASSPQVTQYF. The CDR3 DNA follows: TGTGCCAGCTCACCACAAGTTACGCAGTATTTT. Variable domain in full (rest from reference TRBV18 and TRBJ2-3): NAGVMQNPRHLVRRRGQEARLRCSPMKGHSHVYWYRQLPEEGLKFMVYLQKENIIDESGMPKERFSAEFPKEGPSILRIQQVVRGDSAAYFCASSPQVTQYFGPGTRLTVL.